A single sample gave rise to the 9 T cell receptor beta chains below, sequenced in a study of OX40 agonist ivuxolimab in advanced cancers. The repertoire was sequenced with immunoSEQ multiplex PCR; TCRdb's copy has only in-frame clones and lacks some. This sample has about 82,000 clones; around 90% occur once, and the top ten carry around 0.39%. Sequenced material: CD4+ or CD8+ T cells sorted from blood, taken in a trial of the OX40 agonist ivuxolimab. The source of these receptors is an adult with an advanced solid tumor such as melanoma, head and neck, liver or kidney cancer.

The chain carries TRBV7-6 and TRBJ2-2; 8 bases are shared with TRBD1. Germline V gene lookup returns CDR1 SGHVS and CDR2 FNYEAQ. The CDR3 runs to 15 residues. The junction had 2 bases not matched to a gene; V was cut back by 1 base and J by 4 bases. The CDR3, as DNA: TGTGCCAGCAGCTTAGGACAGGGGTTCACCGGGGAGCTGTTTTTT. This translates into CASSLGQGFTGELFF.

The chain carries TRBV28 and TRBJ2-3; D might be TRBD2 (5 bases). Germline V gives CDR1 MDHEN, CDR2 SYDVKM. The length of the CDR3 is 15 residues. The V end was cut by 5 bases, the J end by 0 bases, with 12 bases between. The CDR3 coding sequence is TGTGCCAGCAGTCCCCTTGGCGGGAGCACAGATACGCAGTATTTT. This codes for CASSPLGGSTDTQYF. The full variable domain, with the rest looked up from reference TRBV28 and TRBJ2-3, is DVKVTQSSRYLVKRTGEKVFLECVQDMDHENMFWYRQDPGLGLRLIYFSYDVKMKEKGDIPEGYSVSREKKERFSLILESASTNQTSMYLCASSPLGGSTDTQYFGPGTRLTVL.

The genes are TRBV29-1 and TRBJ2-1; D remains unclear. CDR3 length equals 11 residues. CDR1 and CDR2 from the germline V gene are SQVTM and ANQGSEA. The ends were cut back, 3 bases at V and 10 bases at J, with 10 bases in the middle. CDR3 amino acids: CSVDSTPEQFF. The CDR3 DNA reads TGCAGCGTTGACTCCACCCCAGAGCAGTTCTTC.

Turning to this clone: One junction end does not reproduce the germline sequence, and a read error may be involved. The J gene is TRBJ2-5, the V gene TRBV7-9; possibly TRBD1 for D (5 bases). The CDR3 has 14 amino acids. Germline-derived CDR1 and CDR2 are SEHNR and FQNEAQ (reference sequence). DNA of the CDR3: TGTGCCGGCAGTTCTATTTTCGGATCGGACACGGAACACTTC. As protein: CAGSSIFGSDTEHF.

For the CDR3, the DNA is TGTGCCAGCCAGTCGACAGCCATGAACACTGAAGCTTTCTTT. Translated, it gives CASQSTAMNTEAFF. The chain combines TRBV6-5 with TRBJ1-1; a possible D gene is TRBD1 (5 bases). The CDR3 is 14 residues long. Germline V CDR1 and CDR2: MNHEY, SVGAGI. V lost 8 bases to trimming and J lost 0 bases, with 13 bases between them.

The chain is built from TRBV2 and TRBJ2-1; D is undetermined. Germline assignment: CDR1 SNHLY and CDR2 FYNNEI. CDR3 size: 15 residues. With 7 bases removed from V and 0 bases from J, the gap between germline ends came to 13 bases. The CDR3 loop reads CASTVQVSSYNEQFF. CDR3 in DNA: TGTGCCAGCACCGTACAAGTCAGCTCCTACAATGAGCAGTTCTTC.

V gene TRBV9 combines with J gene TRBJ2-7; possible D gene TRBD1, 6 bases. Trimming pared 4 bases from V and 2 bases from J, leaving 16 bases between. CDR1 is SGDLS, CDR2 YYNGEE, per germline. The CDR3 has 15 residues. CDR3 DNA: TGTGCCAGCAGCCCAGGGGTCTGGCCGCCCTACGAGCAGTACTTC. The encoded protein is CASSPGVWPPYEQYF.

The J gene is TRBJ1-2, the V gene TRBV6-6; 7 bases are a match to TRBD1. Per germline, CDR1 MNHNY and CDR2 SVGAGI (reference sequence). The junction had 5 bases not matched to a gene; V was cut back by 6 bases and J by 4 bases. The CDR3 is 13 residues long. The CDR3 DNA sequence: TGTGCCAGCAGACCCGGACAGGTCTATGGCTACACCTTC. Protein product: CASRPGQVYGYTF.

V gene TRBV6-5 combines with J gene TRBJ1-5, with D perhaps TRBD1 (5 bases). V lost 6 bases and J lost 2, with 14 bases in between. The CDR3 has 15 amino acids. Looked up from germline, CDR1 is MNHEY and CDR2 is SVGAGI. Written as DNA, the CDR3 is TGTGCCAGCAGCGACTCTCAGGGACGCAATCAGCCCCAGCATTTT. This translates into CASSDSQGRNQPQHF.